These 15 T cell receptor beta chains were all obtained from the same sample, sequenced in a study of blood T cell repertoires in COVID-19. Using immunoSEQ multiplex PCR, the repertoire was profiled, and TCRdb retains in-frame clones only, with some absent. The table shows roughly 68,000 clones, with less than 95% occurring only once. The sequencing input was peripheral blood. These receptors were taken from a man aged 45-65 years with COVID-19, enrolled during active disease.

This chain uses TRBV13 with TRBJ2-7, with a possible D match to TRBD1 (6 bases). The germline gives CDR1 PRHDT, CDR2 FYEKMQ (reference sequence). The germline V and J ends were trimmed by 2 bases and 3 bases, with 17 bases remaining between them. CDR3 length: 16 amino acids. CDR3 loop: CASSLSGQGLNYEQYF. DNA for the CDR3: TGTGCCAGCAGCTTAAGTGGGCAGGGGTTAAACTACGAGCAGTACTTC.

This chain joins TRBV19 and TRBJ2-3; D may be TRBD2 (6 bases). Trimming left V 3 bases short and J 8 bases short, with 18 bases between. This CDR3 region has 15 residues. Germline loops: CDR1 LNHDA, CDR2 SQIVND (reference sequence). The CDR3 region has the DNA TGTGCCAGTAGTATCGGTGGCAGGAGGGGAGGTACGCAGTATTTT. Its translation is CASSIGGRRGGTQYF.

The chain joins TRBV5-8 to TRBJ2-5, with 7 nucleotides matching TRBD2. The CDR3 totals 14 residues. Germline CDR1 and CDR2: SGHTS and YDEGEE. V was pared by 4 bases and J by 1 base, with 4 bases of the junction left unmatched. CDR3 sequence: CASSRGDPQETQYF. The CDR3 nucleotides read TGTGCCAGCAGCCGGGGGGACCCCCAAGAGACCCAGTACTTC.

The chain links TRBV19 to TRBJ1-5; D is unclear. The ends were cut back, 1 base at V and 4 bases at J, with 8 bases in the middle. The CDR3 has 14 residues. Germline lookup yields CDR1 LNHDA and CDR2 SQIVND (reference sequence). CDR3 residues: CASSIGLANQPQHF. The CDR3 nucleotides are TGTGCCAGTAGTATAGGCCTGGCTAATCAGCCCCAGCATTTT. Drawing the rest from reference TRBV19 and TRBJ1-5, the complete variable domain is DGGITQSPKYLFRKEGQNVTLSCEQNLNHDAMYWYRQDPGQGLRLIYYSQIVNDFQKGDIAEGYSVSREKKESFPLTVTSAQKNPTAFYLCASSIGLANQPQHFGDGTRLSIL.

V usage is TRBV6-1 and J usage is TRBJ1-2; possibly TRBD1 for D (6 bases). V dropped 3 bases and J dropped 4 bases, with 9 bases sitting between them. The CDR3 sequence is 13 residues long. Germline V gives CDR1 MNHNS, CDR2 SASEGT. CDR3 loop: CASSDRGAYGYTF. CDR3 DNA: TGTGCCAGCAGTGACAGGGGTGCCTATGGCTACACCTTC.

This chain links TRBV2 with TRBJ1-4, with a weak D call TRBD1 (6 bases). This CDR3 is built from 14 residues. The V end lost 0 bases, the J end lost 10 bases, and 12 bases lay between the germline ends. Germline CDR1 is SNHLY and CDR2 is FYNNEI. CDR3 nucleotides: TGTGCCAGCAGTGAAGCCGTGACAGGTGGAAAACTGTTTTTT. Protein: CASSEAVTGGKLFF.

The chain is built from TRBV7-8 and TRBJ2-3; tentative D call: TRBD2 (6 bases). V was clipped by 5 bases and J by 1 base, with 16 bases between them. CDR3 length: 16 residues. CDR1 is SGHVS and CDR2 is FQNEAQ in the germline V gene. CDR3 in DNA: TGTGCCAGCAGCCCCGGGTGGGGGAGGCGCACAGATACGCAGTATTTT. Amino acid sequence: CASSPGWGRRTDTQYF.

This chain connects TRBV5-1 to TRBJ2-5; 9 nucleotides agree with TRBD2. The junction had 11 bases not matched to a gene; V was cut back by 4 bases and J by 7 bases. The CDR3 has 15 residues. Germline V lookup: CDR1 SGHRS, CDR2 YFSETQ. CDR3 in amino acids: CASSLKREEGVTQYF. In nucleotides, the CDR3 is TGCGCCAGCAGCCTGAAGCGGGAGGAGGGGGTGACCCAGTACTTC.

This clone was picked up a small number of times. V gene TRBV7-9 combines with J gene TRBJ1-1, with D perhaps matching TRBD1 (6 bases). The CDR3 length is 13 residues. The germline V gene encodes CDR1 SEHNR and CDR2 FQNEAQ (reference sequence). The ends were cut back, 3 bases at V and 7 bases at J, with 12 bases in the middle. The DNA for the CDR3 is TGTGCCAGCAGCTTTGGGACCAGGGGTGAAGCTTTCTTT. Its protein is CASSFGTRGEAFF.

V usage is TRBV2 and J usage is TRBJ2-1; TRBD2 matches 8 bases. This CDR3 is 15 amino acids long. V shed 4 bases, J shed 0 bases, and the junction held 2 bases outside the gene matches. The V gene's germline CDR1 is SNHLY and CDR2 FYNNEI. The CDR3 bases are TGTGCCAGCAGTGGGAGCGGGAGCTCCTACAATGAGCAGTTCTTC. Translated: CASSGSGSSYNEQFF.

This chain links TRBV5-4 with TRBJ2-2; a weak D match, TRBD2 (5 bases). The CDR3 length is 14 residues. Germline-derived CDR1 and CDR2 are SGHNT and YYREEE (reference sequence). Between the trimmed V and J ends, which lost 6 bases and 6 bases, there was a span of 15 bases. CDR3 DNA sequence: TGTGCCAGCACCGACCCTTTGGGAGCCGGGGAGCTGTTTTTT. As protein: CASTDPLGAGELFF.

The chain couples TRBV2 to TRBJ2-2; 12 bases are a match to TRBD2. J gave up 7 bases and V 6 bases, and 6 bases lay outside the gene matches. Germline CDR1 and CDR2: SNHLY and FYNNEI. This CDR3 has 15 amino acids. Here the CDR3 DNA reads TGTGCCAGCAGGCTAGCGGGAGGGCCCGTCGGGGAGCTGTTTTTT. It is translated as CASRLAGGPVGELFF.

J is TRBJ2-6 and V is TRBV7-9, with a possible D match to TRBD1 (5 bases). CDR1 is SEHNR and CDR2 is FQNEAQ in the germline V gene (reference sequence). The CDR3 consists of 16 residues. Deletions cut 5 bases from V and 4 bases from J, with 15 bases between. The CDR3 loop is CASSPSFRTGANVLTF. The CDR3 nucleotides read TGTGCCAGCAGCCCCAGTTTTCGGACAGGGGCCAACGTCCTGACTTTC.

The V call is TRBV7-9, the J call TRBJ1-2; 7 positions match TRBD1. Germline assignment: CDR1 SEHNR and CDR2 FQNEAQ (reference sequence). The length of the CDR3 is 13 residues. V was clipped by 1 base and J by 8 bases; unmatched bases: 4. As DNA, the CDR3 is TGTGCCAGCAGCTTAGAGACAGGGAACGGCTACACCTTC. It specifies CASSLETGNGYTF.

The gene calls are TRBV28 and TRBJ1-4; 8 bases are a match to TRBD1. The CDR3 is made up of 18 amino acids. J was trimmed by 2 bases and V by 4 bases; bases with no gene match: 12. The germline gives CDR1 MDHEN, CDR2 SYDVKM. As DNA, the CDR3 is TGTGCCAGCAGTTCCAGGGACAGGCGTATGGCGACTAATGAAAAACTGTTTTTT. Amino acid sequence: CASSSRDRRMATNEKLFF.